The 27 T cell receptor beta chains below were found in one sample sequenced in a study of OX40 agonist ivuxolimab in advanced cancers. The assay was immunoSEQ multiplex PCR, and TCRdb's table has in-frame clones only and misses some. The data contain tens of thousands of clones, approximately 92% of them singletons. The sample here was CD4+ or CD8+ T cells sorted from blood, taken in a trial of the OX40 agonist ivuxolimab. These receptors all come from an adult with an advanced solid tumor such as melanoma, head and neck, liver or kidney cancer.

The CDR3, as DNA: TGTGCCAGCAGCTATGGACTAGCGGGAGACGAGCAGTACTTC. The encoded protein is CASSYGLAGDEQYF. V gene TRBV7-9 combines with J gene TRBJ2-7, with 13 bases that match TRBD2. Germline V gene sequence: CDR1 SEHNR, CDR2 FQNEAQ (reference sequence). Trimming took 4 bases from V and 5 from J; bases not matched to a gene: 2. The CDR3 has 14 amino acids.

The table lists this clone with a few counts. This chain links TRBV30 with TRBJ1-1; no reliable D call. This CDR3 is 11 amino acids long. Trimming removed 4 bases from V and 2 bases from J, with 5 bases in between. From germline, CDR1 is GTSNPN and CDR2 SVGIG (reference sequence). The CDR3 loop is CAWNFNTEAFF. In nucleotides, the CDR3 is TGTGCCTGGAATTTCAACACTGAAGCTTTCTTT.

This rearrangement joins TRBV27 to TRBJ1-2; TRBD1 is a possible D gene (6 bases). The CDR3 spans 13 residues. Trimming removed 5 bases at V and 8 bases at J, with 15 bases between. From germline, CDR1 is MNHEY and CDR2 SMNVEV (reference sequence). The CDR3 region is CASSVTGFGGYTF. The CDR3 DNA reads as TGTGCCAGCAGTGTCACAGGGTTTGGGGGCTACACCTTC.

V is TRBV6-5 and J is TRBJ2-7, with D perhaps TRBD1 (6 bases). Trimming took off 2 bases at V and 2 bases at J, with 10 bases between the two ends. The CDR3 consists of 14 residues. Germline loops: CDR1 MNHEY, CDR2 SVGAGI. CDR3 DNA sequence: TGTGCCAGCAGTTACGCAGGGGCGCCCTACGAGCAGTACTTC. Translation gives CASSYAGAPYEQYF.

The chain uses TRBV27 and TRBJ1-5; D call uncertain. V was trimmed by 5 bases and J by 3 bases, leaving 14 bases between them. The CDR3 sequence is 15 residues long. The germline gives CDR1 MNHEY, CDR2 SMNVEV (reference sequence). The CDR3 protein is CASSTLGGFNQPQHF. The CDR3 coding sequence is TGTGCCAGCAGTACCCTCGGCGGATTCAATCAGCCCCAGCATTTT.

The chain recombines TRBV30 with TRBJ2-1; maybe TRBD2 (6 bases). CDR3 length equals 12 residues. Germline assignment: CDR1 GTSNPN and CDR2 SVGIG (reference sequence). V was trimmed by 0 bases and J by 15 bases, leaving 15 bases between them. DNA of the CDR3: TGTGCCTGGAGTGTTGGGCTCAAACTAGCGTTCTTC. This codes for CAWSVGLKLAFF.

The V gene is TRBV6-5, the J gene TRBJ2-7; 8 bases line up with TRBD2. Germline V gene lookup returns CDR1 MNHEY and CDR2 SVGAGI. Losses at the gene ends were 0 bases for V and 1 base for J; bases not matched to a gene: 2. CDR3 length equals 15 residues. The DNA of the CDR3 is TGTGCCAGCAGTTACTCGGCGGGAGGTTCCTACGAGCAGTACTTC. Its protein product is CASSYSAGGSYEQYF.

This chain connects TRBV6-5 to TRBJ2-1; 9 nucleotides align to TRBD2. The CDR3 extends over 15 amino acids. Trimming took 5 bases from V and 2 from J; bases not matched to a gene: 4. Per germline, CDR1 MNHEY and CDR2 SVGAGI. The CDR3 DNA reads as TGTGCCAGCAGTCCTAGCGGGGAAGCCTACAATGAGCAGTTCTTC. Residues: CASSPSGEAYNEQFF.

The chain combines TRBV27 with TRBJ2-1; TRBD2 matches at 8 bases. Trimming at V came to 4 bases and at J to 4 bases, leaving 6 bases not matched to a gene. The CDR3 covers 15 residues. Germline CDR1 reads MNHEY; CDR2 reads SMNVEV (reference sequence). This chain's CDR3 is CASSWSGGPYNEQFF. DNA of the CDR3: TGTGCCAGCAGTTGGTCGGGGGGGCCTTACAATGAGCAGTTCTTC.

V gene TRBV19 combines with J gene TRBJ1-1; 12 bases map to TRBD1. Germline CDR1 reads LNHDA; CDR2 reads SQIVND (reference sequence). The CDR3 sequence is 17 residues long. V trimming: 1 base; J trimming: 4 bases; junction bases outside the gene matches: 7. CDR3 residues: CASSIGLGGQGATEAFF. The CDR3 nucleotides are TGTGCCAGTAGTATAGGCCTCGGGGGACAGGGGGCCACTGAAGCTTTCTTT.

The CDR3 spells CAISEGGRANTEAFF. The CDR3 nucleotides are TGTGCCATCAGTGAGGGAGGCAGGGCGAACACTGAAGCTTTCTTT. The chain has TRBV10-3 and TRBJ1-1; a possible D gene is TRBD1 (5 bases). The germline gives CDR1 ENHRY, CDR2 SYGVKD. This CDR3 spans 15 amino acids. V was pared by 2 bases and J by 1 base, with 11 bases between.

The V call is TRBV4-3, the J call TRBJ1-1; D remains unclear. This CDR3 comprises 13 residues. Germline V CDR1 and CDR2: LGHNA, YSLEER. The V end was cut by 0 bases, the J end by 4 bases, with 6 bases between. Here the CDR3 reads CASSQDGSTEAFF. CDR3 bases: TGCGCCAGCAGCCAAGATGGGAGCACTGAAGCTTTCTTT.

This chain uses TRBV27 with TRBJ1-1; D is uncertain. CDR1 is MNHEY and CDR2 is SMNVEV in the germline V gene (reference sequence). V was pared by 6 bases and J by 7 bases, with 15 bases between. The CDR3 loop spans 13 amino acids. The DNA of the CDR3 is TGTGCCAGCAGGAGCGGGTCAAGGGTTGAAGCTTTCTTT. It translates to CASRSGSRVEAFF.

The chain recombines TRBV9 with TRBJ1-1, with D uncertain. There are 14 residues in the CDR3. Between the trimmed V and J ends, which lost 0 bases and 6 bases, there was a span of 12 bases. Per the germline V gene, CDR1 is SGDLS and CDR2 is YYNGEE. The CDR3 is CASSVGVTWAEAFF. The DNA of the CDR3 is TGTGCCAGCAGCGTAGGGGTAACGTGGGCTGAAGCTTTCTTT. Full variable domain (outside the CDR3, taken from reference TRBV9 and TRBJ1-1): DSGVTQTPKHLITATGQRVTLRCSPRSGDLSVYWYQQSLDQGLQFLIQYYNGEERAKGNILERFSAQQFPDLHSELNLSSLELGDSALYFCASSVGVTWAEAFFGQGTRLTVV.

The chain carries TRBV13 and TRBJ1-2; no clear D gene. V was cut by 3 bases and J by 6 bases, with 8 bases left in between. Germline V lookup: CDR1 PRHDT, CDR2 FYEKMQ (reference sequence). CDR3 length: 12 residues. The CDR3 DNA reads TGTGCCAGCAGCTTCGGTCAGGATGGCTACACCTTC. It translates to CASSFGQDGYTF.

CDR3 region: CASSIPGLNYGYTF. The CDR3 nucleotides are TGTGCCAGTAGTATCCCAGGGTTAAACTATGGCTACACCTTC. The rearrangement links TRBV19 to TRBJ1-2; TRBD1 might be the D (5 bases). The CDR3 totals 14 residues. V was shortened by 3 bases and J by 2 bases, with 10 bases between the two germline ends. Germline V gene lookup returns CDR1 LNHDA and CDR2 SQIVND (reference sequence).

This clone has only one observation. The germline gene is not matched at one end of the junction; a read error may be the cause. CDR3 residues: CASSLGDSSGNTIYF. Here the CDR3 DNA reads TGTGCTAGCAGCTTAGGGGACTCATCCGGAAACACCATATATTTT. V usage is TRBV7-7 and J usage is TRBJ1-3; TRBD1 might be the D (5 bases). Germline CDR1 reads SSHAT; CDR2 reads FNYEAQ (reference sequence). The CDR3 runs to 15 residues.

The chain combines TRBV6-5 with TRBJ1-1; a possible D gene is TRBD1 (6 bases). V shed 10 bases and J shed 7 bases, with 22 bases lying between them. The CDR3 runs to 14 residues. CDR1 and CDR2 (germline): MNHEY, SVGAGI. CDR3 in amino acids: CATTGGQSKIEAFF. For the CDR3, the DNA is TGTGCCACCACGGGGGGCCAGTCGAAGATTGAAGCTTTCTTT.

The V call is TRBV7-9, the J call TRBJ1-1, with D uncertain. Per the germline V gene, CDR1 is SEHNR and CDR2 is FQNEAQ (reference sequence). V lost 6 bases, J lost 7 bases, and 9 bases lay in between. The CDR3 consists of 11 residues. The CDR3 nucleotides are TGTGCCAGCAGATCGGACGGTGAAGCTTTCTTT. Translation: CASRSDGEAFF. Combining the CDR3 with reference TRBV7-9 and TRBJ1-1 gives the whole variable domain DTGVSQNPRHKITKRGQNVTFRCDPISEHNRLYWYRQTLGQGPEFLTYFQNEAQLEKSRLLSDRFSAERPKGSFSTLEIQRTEQGDSAMYLCASRSDGEAFFGQGTRLTVV.

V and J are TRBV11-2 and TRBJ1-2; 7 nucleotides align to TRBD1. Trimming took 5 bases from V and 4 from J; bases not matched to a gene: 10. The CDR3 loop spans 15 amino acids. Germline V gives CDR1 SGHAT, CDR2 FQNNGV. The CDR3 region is CASSLLAGGIYGYTF. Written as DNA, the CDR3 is TGTGCCAGCAGCCTCCTTGCAGGGGGGATCTATGGCTACACCTTC.

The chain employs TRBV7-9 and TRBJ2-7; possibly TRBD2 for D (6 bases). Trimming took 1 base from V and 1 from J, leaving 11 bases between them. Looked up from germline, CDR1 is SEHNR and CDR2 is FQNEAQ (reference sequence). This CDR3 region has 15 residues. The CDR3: CASSLVPAGSYEQYF. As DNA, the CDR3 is TGTGCCAGCAGCTTAGTTCCAGCGGGTTCCTACGAGCAGTACTTC.

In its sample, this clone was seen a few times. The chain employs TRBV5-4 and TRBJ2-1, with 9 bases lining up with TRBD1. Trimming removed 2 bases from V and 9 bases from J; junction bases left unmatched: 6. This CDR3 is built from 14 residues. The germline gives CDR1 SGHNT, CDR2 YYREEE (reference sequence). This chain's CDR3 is CASSFIQGAPEQFF. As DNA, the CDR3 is TGTGCCAGCAGCTTCATACAGGGGGCGCCTGAGCAGTTCTTC.

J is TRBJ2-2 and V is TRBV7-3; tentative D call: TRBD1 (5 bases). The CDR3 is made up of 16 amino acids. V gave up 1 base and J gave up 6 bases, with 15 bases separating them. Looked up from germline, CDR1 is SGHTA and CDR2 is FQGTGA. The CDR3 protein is CASSLNLGRAAGELFF. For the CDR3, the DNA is TGTGCCAGCAGCTTAAATTTAGGCAGGGCTGCCGGGGAGCTGTTTTTT.

CDR3: CASSPENTYEQYF. Here the CDR3 DNA reads TGTGCCAGCTCACCGGAAAACACCTACGAGCAGTACTTC. The J gene is TRBJ2-7, the V gene TRBV18; D gene ambiguous. Germline-derived CDR1 and CDR2 are KGHSH and LQKENI. The CDR3 has 13 amino acids. Trimming took off 3 bases at V and 2 bases at J, with 8 bases between the two ends.

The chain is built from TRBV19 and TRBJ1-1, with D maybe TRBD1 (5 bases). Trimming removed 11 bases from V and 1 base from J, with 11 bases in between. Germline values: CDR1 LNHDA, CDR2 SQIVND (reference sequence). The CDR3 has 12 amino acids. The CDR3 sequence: CAQGAANTEAFF. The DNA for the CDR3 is TGTGCCCAAGGGGCCGCGAACACTGAAGCTTTCTTT.

In DNA form, the CDR3 reads TGTGCCAGCAGCCCTTCGGCGGAGGGAAGAGAGACCCAGTACTTC. This codes for CASSPSAEGRETQYF. The rearrangement uses TRBV28 and TRBJ2-5, with a tentative D call TRBD2 (6 bases). Germline-derived CDR1 and CDR2 are MDHEN and SYDVKM. V was pared by 6 bases and J by 4 bases, with 18 bases between. The CDR3 runs 15 residues.

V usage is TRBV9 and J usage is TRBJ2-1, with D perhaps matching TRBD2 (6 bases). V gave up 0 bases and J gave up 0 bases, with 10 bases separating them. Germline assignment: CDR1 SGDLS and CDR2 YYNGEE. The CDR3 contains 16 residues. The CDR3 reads CASSVGGESSYNEQFF. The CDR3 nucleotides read TGTGCCAGCAGCGTAGGCGGGGAAAGCTCCTACAATGAGCAGTTCTTC. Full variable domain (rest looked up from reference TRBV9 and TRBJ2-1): DSGVTQTPKHLITATGQRVTLRCSPRSGDLSVYWYQQSLDQGLQFLIQYYNGEERAKGNILERFSAQQFPDLHSELNLSSLELGDSALYFCASSVGGESSYNEQFFGPGTRLTVL.